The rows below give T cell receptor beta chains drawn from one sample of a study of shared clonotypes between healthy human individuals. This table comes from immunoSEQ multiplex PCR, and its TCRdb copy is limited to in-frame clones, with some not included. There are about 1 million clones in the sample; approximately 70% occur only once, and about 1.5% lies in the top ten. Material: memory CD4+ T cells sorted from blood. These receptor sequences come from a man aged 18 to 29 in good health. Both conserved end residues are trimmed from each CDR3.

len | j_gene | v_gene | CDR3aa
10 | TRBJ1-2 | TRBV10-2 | ASIGQGYGYT
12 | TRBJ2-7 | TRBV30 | AWSVAQDSYEQY
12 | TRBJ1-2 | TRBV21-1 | ASSKEAGTYGYT
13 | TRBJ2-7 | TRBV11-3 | ASSPGRSSLNEQY
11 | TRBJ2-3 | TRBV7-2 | ATPQASTDTQY
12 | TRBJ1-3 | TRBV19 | ASAIGVGGNTIY
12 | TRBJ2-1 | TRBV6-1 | ASSPLALYNEQF
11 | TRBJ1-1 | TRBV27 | ASSFQVNTEAF
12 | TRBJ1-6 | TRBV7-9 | ASSFTGIWSPLH
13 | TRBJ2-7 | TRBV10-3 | AISEGSGSINEQY
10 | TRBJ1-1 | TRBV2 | ASAEGNTEAF
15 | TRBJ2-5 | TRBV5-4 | ASSPRDRGNVGETQY
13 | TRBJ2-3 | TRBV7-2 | ASSLGGGGTDTQY
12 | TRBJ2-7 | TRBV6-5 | ASSYSGGTYEQY
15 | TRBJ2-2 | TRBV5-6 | ASSLGAGAQNTGELF
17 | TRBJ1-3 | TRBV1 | TSSQALNTGPYSGNTIY
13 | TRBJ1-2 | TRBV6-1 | ASTVRVSSGYGYT
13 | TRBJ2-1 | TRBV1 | TSSHKRHDHNEQF
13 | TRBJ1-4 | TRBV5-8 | ASSLGGRLNEKLF
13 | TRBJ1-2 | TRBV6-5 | ASSPGPSSPYGYT
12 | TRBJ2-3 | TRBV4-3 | ASSQVYPSDTQY
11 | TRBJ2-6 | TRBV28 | ASSRTGANVLT